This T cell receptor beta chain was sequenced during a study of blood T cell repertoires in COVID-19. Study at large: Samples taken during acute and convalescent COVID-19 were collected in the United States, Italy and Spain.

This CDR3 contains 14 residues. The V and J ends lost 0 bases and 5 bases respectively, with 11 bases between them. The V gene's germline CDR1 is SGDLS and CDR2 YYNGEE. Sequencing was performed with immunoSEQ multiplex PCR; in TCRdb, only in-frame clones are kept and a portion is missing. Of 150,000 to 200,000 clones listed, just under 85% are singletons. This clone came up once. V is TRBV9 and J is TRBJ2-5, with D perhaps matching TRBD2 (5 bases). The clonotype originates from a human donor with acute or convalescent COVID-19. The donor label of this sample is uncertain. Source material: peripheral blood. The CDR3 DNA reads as TGTGCCAGCAGCGTAGAAGGGCGGAGGGAGACCCAGTACTTC. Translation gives CASSVEGRRETQYF.